These T cell receptor beta chains were read from a single sample in a study of shared clonotypes between healthy human individuals. The table came from immunoSEQ multiplex PCR; TCRdb's copy has only in-frame clones and leaves some out. Of 150,000 to 200,000 clones in the sample, around 63% were seen once. Sequencing used memory CD4+ T cells sorted from blood. The receptor set was obtained from a young man in good health. Both conserved end residues are trimmed from each CDR3.

TRBV7-8,TRBJ2-1,ASSVSGRGNEQF
TRBV5-6,TRBJ2-5,ASSSAGQEETQY
TRBV27,TRBJ2-1,ASSFGLSYNEQF
TRBV14,TRBJ2-3,ASSQDRTGSLDTQY
TRBV18,TRBJ1-3,ASSPYAVQGAGNTIY
TRBV6-5,TRBJ1-1,ASRQQGMNTEAF
TRBV11-2,TRBJ2-3,ASSPRVAGLKTDTQY
TRBV2,TRBJ2-6,ASAQGFGANVLT
TRBV7-3,TRBJ2-1,ASSLGLGPYNEQF
TRBV5-1,TRBJ2-3,ASSSLVSTDTQY
TRBV5-4,TRBJ1-1,ASSYRQGPNTEAF
TRBV6-4,TRBJ2-2,ASSGTSGNTGELF
TRBV5-1,TRBJ2-5,ASSLGQGSRWGQETQY
TRBV30,TRBJ1-2,AWSVATGTGYT
TRBV6-5,TRBJ2-7,ASAKRSGYEQY
TRBV9,TRBJ1-2,ASSVASGPPSSGYT
TRBV5-1,TRBJ2-5,ASSSLGNQETQY
TRBV11-3,TRBJ2-1,ASSKQNNEQF
TRBV28,TRBJ2-7,ASMIEGLAGVYEQY
TRBV19,TRBJ2-7,ASSSSRDIAYEQY
TRBV27,TRBJ2-7,ASRRLAGNYEQY
TRBV11-2,TRBJ2-7,ASSLTKGGYEQY
TRBV6-6,TRBJ1-2,ASSYTGTGVYGYT
TRBV9,TRBJ2-1,ASSVEANYNEQF
TRBV7-2,TRBJ1-2,ASSSLTGYT
TRBV7-2,TRBJ2-5,ASSSMRGLETQY
TRBV21-1,TRBJ1-3,ARTMSGQGRFGNTIY
TRBV6-1,TRBJ2-3,ASRSQVSTQY